This T cell receptor (beta chain) comes out of a study of T cell clonality in common variable immunodeficiency. Study-wide results and limits: Shared TCRbeta clones were fewer between CVID subjects than controls. In common variable immunodeficiency, TCR beta chains reportedly carried fewer deletions and N-nucleotide insertions.

Control and CVID samples contributed equal amounts of genomic DNA. Sequencing used immunoSEQ multiplex PCR; TCRdb keeps in-frame clones, though not all of them. The sample offers about 33,000 clones and no singletons, the top ten holding 5.5% to 7%. V gave up 2 bases and J gave up 1 base, with 17 bases separating them. The germline CDR1 and CDR2 sequences are MNHNS and SASEGT. The CDR3 runs to 18 residues. Aged about 9 to 64 years, CVID subjects averaged about 38 years old. No CVID subject was ill or on immunomodulatory drugs when sampled. Concerning this clone: Its cognate antigen is unknown. Read sequence stops 3 residues before the CDR3 end, and the germline J gene provides the missing end.

The specimen was peripheral blood mononuclear cells. The rearrangement uses TRBV6-1 and TRBJ1-4, with a possible D match to TRBD1 (5 bases). This receptor was taken from a human donor with common variable immunodeficiency. CDR3 DNA, as far as it was read: TGTGCCAGCAGTGAACAGCCCGGAGGGGTAAGAACTAATGAAAAA. This sequence encodes CASSEQPGGVRTNEK. The entire CDR3 sequence reads CASSEQPGGVRTNEKLFF.